The subject of this entry is one T cell receptor (beta chain). This entry belongs to a study of blood T cell repertoires in COVID-19. The J segment lost 2 bases and the V segment lost 3 bases, leaving 9 bases of the junction unmatched. The CDR3 covers 18 residues. Germline assignment: CDR1 KGHSH and CDR2 LQKENI. Generated by immunoSEQ multiplex PCR, the TCRdb table keeps only in-frame clones and is missing some. Seen here are around 70,000 clones, over 80% observed once, and the top ten hold 7.3%. The gene calls are TRBV18 and TRBJ2-2, with TRBD2 identical over 10 bases. Sequenced input: peripheral blood. This receptor was identified in a human donor in a cohort sampled during active COVID-19. CDR3 amino acids: CASSPRTAGGPNTGELFF. CDR3 DNA sequence: TGTGCCAGCTCACCGAGAACAGCGGGGGGGCCTAACACCGGGGAGCTGTTTTTT.